This T cell receptor (beta chain) was found in a study of blood T cell repertoires in COVID-19. Study-level background: Material from acute and convalescent COVID-19 was sourced from the United States, Italy and Spain. T cells, B-cell-depleted T cells, or PBMCs provided the cDNA or gDNA that served as material.

Data came from immunoSEQ multiplex PCR; TCRdb stores just in-frame clones and leaves some out. The data hold about 160,000 clones, with under 80% observed a single time. V lost 0 bases and J lost 1, with 7 bases in between. Germline CDR1 reads SGDLS; CDR2 reads YYNGEE. The CDR3 consists of 14 residues. The origin of this receptor is a man aged 70 or older with acute or convalescent COVID-19. J is TRBJ2-5 and V is TRBV9; D is possibly TRBD2 (5 bases). The source material was peripheral blood. In DNA, the CDR3 is TGTGCCAGCAGCGTAGGGACTCTCCAAGAGACCCAGTACTTC. Translating it yields CASSVGTLQETQYF.